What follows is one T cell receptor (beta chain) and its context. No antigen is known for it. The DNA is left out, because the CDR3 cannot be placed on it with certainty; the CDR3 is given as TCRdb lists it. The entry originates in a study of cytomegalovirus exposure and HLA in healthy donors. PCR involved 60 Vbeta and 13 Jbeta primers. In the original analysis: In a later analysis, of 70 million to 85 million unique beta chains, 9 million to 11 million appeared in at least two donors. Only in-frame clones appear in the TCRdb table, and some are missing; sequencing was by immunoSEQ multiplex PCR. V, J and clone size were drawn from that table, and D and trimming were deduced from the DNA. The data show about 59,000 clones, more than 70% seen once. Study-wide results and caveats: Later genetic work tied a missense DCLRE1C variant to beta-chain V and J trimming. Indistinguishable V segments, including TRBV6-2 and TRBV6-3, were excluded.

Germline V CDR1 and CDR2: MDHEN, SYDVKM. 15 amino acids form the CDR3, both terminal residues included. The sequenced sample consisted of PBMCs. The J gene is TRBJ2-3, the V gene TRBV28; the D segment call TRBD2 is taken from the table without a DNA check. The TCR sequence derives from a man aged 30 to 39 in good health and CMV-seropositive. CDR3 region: CASSLERDSTDTQYF.